The 30 T cell receptor beta chains reported below all come from one sample, sequenced in a study of regulatory T cells in long-lasting Graves disease. Assembly of TCR beta libraries relied on iRepertoire HTBI primers together with Arm-PCR of CDR3 regions. Each CDR3 protein is one row after TCRdb ran MiXCR on the multiplex PCR reads. The table includes about 660,000 distinct CDR3 sequences, approximately 31% detected once. Documented time point: persistent/refractory GD, antithyroid drugs over 5 years with positive TRAb. Preparation of the TCR library used RNA extracted from PBMCs. Sequenced here: peripheral blood mononuclear cells (PBMCs), sampled when the disease was refractory, from a patient treated with antithyroid drugs. The receptors originated from a female donor with Graves disease.

This clonotype showed up just once. The CDR3 sequence: CSARDSARETGRTQYF. Written as DNA, the CDR3 is TGCAGTGCTAGAGATTCGGCGCGGGAGACCGGACGGACCCAGTACTTC. The chain joins TRBV20-1 to TRBJ2-5; TRBD2 aligns across 7 bases. The germline V gene encodes CDR1 DFQATT and CDR2 SNEGSKA (reference sequence). The CDR3 runs 16 residues. After removal of 0 bases from V and 7 bases from J, the junction contained 14 bases not matched to a gene.

This clonotype showed up just a few times. V usage is TRBV20-1 and J usage is TRBJ1-6, with 7 bases that match TRBD1. This CDR3 has 13 amino acids. Germline CDR1 DFQATT, CDR2 SNEGSKA (reference sequence). Trimming cost V 3 bases and J 6 bases; bases outside gene matches: 2. DNA for the CDR3: TGCAGTGCTAGCGGACAGGTTAATTCACCCCTCCACTTT. It translates to CSASGQVNSPLHF.

The chain joins TRBV28 to TRBJ1-5; D uncertain. The germline CDR1 and CDR2 sequences are MDHEN and SYDVKM. This CDR3 region has 15 residues. With 2 bases removed from V and 3 bases from J, the gap between germline ends came to 11 bases. The CDR3 nucleotides are TGTGCCAGCAGTTTAATAACCGGGTTCAATCAGCCCCAGCATTTT. Residues: CASSLITGFNQPQHF.

The chain carries TRBV12-3 or TRBV12-4 and TRBJ1-3, with D maybe TRBD1 (6 bases). The CDR3 runs to 13 residues. Trimming took off 5 bases at V and 4 bases at J, with 9 bases between the two ends. This CDR3 reads CASSTGQGNTIYF. As DNA, the CDR3 is TGTGCCAGCAGTACCGGACAGGGAAACACCATATATTTT.

The rearrangement links TRBV20-1 to TRBJ2-5, with D possibly matching TRBD1 (5 bases). Germline CDR1 reads DFQATT; CDR2 reads SNEGSKA (reference sequence). V dropped 5 bases and J dropped 2 bases, with 9 bases sitting between them. This CDR3 comprises 12 residues. The CDR3 region is CSARTFQETQYF. The CDR3 nucleotides are TGCAGTGCTCGGACATTTCAAGAGACCCAGTACTTC.

This clonotype was counted at least ten times. The V and J genes are TRBV28 and TRBJ2-5; D is possibly TRBD1 (6 bases). Per the germline V gene, CDR1 is MDHEN and CDR2 is SYDVKM. The CDR3 runs to 15 residues. Trimming pared 2 bases from V and 1 base from J, leaving 11 bases between. The CDR3 loop reads CASSLLARGQETQYF. Here the CDR3 DNA reads TGTGCCAGCAGTTTACTGGCCAGGGGCCAAGAGACCCAGTACTTC.

Many counts were recorded for this clonotype. This chain connects TRBV12-3 or TRBV12-4 to TRBJ1-6; tentative D call: TRBD1 (6 bases). Trimming stripped 5 bases from V and 13 bases from J, with 21 bases between. The CDR3 length is 15 residues. Here the CDR3 reads CASSGQQGTKDPLHF. The CDR3 DNA reads TGTGCCAGCAGTGGACAACAGGGAACCAAGGATCCCCTCCACTTT.

There are many counts of this clonotype. This chain connects TRBV25-1 to TRBJ1-2, with D maybe TRBD1 (5 bases). V gave up 2 bases and J gave up 4 bases, with 8 bases separating them. CDR1 and CDR2 from the germline V gene are MGHDK and SYGVNS. CDR3 length: 13 amino acids. The CDR3 reads CASSEAGLYGYTF. In DNA, the CDR3 is TGTGCCAGCAGTGAAGCAGGGCTCTATGGCTACACCTTC.

This clonotype was recorded a few times. The V gene is TRBV19, the J gene TRBJ1-1; D uncertain. This CDR3 is built from 15 residues. Trimming stripped 7 bases from V and 4 bases from J, with 19 bases between. Germline lookup yields CDR1 LNHDA and CDR2 SQIVND (reference sequence). The CDR3 protein is CASTAAGPPSTEAFF. The CDR3 DNA reads TGTGCCAGTACCGCAGCGGGTCCCCCAAGCACTGAAGCTTTCTTT.

This clonotype was observed a handful of times. V gene TRBV29-1 combines with J gene TRBJ1-1, with D possibly matching TRBD1 (6 bases). V lost 6 bases to trimming and J lost 0 bases, with 14 bases between them. The CDR3 loop spans 14 amino acids. Per the germline V gene, CDR1 is SQVTM and CDR2 is ANQGSEA. CDR3 nucleotides: TGCAGCGTCTCAACAGGGAGAATGAACACTGAAGCTTTCTTT. This encodes CSVSTGRMNTEAFF.

The rearrangement joins TRBV19 to TRBJ2-6; a possible D gene is TRBD1 (5 bases). Trimming shortened V by 1 base and J by 2 bases, and 15 bases separated the two germline ends. Per the germline V gene, CDR1 is LNHDA and CDR2 is SQIVND (reference sequence). The CDR3 is 18 amino acids. The CDR3 bases are TGTGCCAGTAGTATAGCTGGACACGACTGGGCTGGGGCCAACGTCCTGACTTTC. It encodes CASSIAGHDWAGANVLTF. Supplemented by reference TRBV19 and TRBJ2-6, the full variable domain reads DGGITQSPKYLFRKEGQNVTLSCEQNLNHDAMYWYRQDPGQGLRLIYYSQIVNDFQKGDIAEGYSVSREKKESFPLTVTSAQKNPTAFYLCASSIAGHDWAGANVLTFGAGSRLTVL.

This clonotype has a handful of counts. This chain links TRBV19 with TRBJ1-2; 7 bases match TRBD1. V trimming: 4 bases; J trimming: 4 bases; junction bases outside the gene matches: 15. Looked up from germline, CDR1 is LNHDA and CDR2 is SQIVND (reference sequence). This CDR3 spans 17 amino acids. The CDR3 sequence is CASSTLDREVESYGYTF. DNA of the CDR3: TGTGCCAGTAGTACCTTAGACAGGGAGGTCGAAAGCTATGGCTACACCTTC.

The CDR3 DNA reads TGTGCCTGGAGCCCGACAATTTCTGGAAACACCATATATTTT. It translates to CAWSPTISGNTIYF. The chain combines TRBV30 with TRBJ1-3; no firm D call. Looked up from germline, CDR1 is GTSNPN and CDR2 is SVGIG (reference sequence). This CDR3 has 14 amino acids. Trimming shortened V by 3 bases and J by 1 base, and 10 bases separated the two germline ends.

This clonotype has just a few counts. The chain combines TRBV20-1 with TRBJ1-2; no definite D call. This CDR3 is 12 amino acids long. Trimming removed 3 bases from V and 10 bases from J, with 15 bases in between. CDR1 DFQATT and CDR2 SNEGSKA come from the germline V gene (reference sequence). CDR3 DNA sequence: TGCAGTGCTAGCGTGGACCCCCGGATCTACACCTTC. Amino acids: CSASVDPRIYTF.

The chain joins TRBV6-1 to TRBJ1-4; 7 bases match TRBD1. The CDR3 covers 14 residues. The V and J ends lost 7 bases and 8 bases, in that order; junction bases with no gene match: 10. Germline assignment: CDR1 MNHNS and CDR2 SASEGT. The CDR3 loop is CASMRGPKEEKLFF. CDR3 sequence (DNA): TGTGCCAGCATGAGGGGGCCCAAAGAGGAAAAACTGTTTTTT.

A few counts support this clonotype. The chain carries TRBV7-2 and TRBJ1-5, with 9 bases lining up with TRBD1. Trimming at V came to 8 bases and at J to 3 bases, leaving 8 bases not matched to a gene. The V gene's germline CDR1 is SGHTA and CDR2 FQGNSA. CDR3 length: 15 residues. CDR3 sequence: CASGVWTGANQPQHF. The CDR3 DNA follows: TGTGCCAGCGGGGTTTGGACAGGGGCCAATCAGCCCCAGCATTTT.

The chain has TRBV6-1 and TRBJ1-5; D remains ambiguous. The CDR3 consists of 16 residues. V dropped 0 bases and J dropped 5 bases, with 14 bases sitting between them. Germline values: CDR1 MNHNS, CDR2 SASEGT. CDR3 DNA: TGTGCCAGCAGTGAAGCTAGAGGCCGGGAGGATCAGCCCCAGCATTTT. Its translation: CASSEARGREDQPQHF.

This clonotype turned up a few times. This chain connects TRBV12-3 or TRBV12-4 to TRBJ1-2; a possible D gene is TRBD1 (6 bases). The CDR3 contains 16 residues. The V end lost 4 bases, the J end lost 2 bases, and 17 bases lay between the germline ends. CDR3 DNA: TGTGCCAGCAGTTCTCACGCAGGGGTGGGAAACTATGGCTACACCTTC. Translated, it gives CASSSHAGVGNYGYTF.

This chain connects TRBV9 to TRBJ2-2, with 10 bases identical to TRBD2. J was trimmed by 0 bases and V by 4 bases; bases with no gene match: 12. The CDR3 length is 19 residues. Germline V gene sequence: CDR1 SGDLS, CDR2 YYNGEE. Here the CDR3 reads CASSLNPGLAASNTGELFF. CDR3 coding DNA: TGTGCCAGCAGCCTCAACCCTGGACTAGCGGCTTCGAACACCGGGGAGCTGTTTTTT.

This clonotype showed up many times. The chain carries TRBV12-3 or TRBV12-4 and TRBJ1-1; 8 bases match TRBD1. The CDR3 sequence is 16 residues long. The J segment lost 1 base and the V segment lost 5 bases, leaving 9 bases of the junction unmatched. CDR3 in amino acids: CASSKTQTGANTEAFF. CDR3 DNA sequence: TGTGCCAGCAGTAAAACCCAGACAGGGGCGAACACTGAAGCTTTCTTT.

The chain combines TRBV7-9 with TRBJ1-2; 8 nucleotides line up with TRBD1. Trimming removed 5 bases from V and 4 bases from J; junction bases left unmatched: 9. Germline V gives CDR1 SEHNR, CDR2 FQNEAQ (reference sequence). CDR3 length equals 15 residues. The CDR3 sequence: CASSPWTGTGYGYTF. Written as DNA, the CDR3 is TGTGCCAGCAGCCCATGGACGGGGACAGGCTATGGCTACACCTTC.

This rearrangement joins TRBV5-1 to TRBJ1-4; TRBD1 matches at 7 bases. Germline assignment: CDR1 SGHRS and CDR2 YFSETQ. With V trimmed by 4 bases and J by 10 bases, 7 bases remained unmatched. The CDR3 is 13 residues long. The CDR3 DNA sequence: TGCGCCAGCAGCCCACAGACAGGGCGAAAACTGTTTTTT. Protein product: CASSPQTGRKLFF. Supplemented by reference TRBV5-1 and TRBJ1-4, the full variable domain reads KAGVTQTPRYLIKTRGQQVTLSCSPISGHRSVSWYQQTPGQGLQFLFEYFSETQRNKGNFPGRFSGRQFSNSRSEMNVSTLELGDSALYLCASSPQTGRKLFFGSGTQLSVL.

The chain joins TRBV25-1 to TRBJ1-1; D is uncertain. With 3 bases removed from V and 3 bases from J, the gap between germline ends came to 11 bases. The germline CDR1 and CDR2 sequences are MGHDK and SYGVNS. CDR3 size: 14 residues. The CDR3 reads CASSDYQRDTEAFF. In nucleotides, the CDR3 is TGTGCCAGCAGTGATTACCAAAGGGACACTGAAGCTTTCTTT.

The rearrangement links TRBV19 to TRBJ2-5; D not resolved. Germline CDR1 and CDR2: LNHDA and SQIVND (reference sequence). The CDR3 is made up of 11 amino acids. Trimming cost V 6 bases and J 7 bases, with 9 bases left between them. CDR3 amino acids: CASSLWGTQYF. In nucleotides, the CDR3 is TGTGCCAGTAGCCTTTGGGGGACCCAGTACTTC.

In this sample, this clonotype turned up many times. This rearrangement joins TRBV7-9 to TRBJ1-2; 8 nucleotides match TRBD1. Germline V gene lookup returns CDR1 SEHNR and CDR2 FQNEAQ (reference sequence). Losses at the gene ends were 5 bases for V and 7 bases for J; bases not matched to a gene: 3. This CDR3 is built from 12 residues. The CDR3, as DNA: TGTGCCAGCAGCGAGACAGGGGTTGGCTACACCTTC. Protein sequence: CASSETGVGYTF.

This clonotype was recorded a few times. The rearrangement links TRBV6-5 to TRBJ1-1, with 7 nucleotides matching TRBD1. Germline loops: CDR1 MNHEY, CDR2 SVGAGI. J gave up 0 bases and V 2 bases, and 6 bases lay outside the gene matches. This CDR3 has 16 residues. The CDR3: CASSYGNRGMNTEAFF. The CDR3 DNA follows: TGTGCCAGCAGTTACGGGAACAGGGGCATGAACACTGAAGCTTTCTTT.

This clonotype has a handful of counts. This sequence joins TRBV7-9 and TRBJ1-2, with TRBD1 matching over 12 bases. V dropped 4 bases and J dropped 4; count of bases not matched to a gene: 10. CDR1 is SEHNR and CDR2 is FQNEAQ in the germline V gene (reference sequence). The CDR3 is 17 residues long. The CDR3 here is CASSSWTGTGGIYGYTF. The CDR3 nucleotides are TGTGCCAGCAGCTCTTGGACCGGGACAGGGGGCATCTATGGCTACACCTTC.

CDR3 in DNA: TGTGCCAGCAGCCAGGGACTAGCGGGCACAGATACGCAGTATTTT. This codes for CASSQGLAGTDTQYF. The V gene is TRBV27, the J gene TRBJ2-3; TRBD2 matches at 11 bases. In germline, CDR1 is MNHEY, CDR2 SMNVEV (reference sequence). V trimming: 6 bases; J trimming: 1 base; junction bases outside the gene matches: 3. The CDR3 spans 15 residues.

This clonotype was observed a handful of times. V gene TRBV7-3 combines with J gene TRBJ1-4; D gene ambiguous. V was trimmed by 5 bases and J by 3 bases, leaving 7 bases between them. Germline lookup yields CDR1 SGHTA and CDR2 FQGTGA. The CDR3 runs to 13 residues. DNA of the CDR3: TGTGCCAGCAGCCCTCGACCTAATGAAAAACTGTTTTTT. This translates into CASSPRPNEKLFF.

The chain uses TRBV6-2 or TRBV6-3 and TRBJ2-2; perhaps D is TRBD1 or TRBD2 (5 bases each). Trimming shortened V by 4 bases and J by 0 bases, and 6 bases separated the two germline ends. CDR1 is MNHEY and CDR2 is SVGEGT in the germline V gene. This CDR3 has 14 residues. CDR3 nucleotides: TGTGCCAGCAGTTGGGGGACGAACACCGGGGAGCTGTTTTTT. Translated, it gives CASSWGTNTGELFF.